The 21 T cell receptor beta chains below all came from one sample that was sequenced in a study of shared clonotypes between healthy human individuals. As defined, naive CD8 cells were CD45RO-negative and positively selected for CCR7, with terminally differentiated effector memory CD45RA+ cells excluded. Repertoires were generated with immunoSEQ multiplex PCR, while TCRdb's copy carries only in-frame clones and drops some. The sample includes 450,000 to 700,000 clones, about 95% of them seen just once. The specimen sequenced was naive CD8+ T cells sorted from blood. These receptors were obtained from a woman in her thirties in good health.

The rearrangement links TRBV19 to TRBJ2-1, with TRBD2 matching 8 bases. J was trimmed by 0 bases and V by 6 bases; bases with no gene match: 4. CDR3 size: 15 residues. CDR1 LNHDA and CDR2 SQIVND come from the germline V gene (reference sequence). The DNA of the CDR3 is TGTGCCAGTAGGAGCGGGGGAAGCTCCTACAATGAGCAGTTCTTC. This gives the protein CASRSGGSSYNEQFF.

Turning to this clone: Other DNA sequences from this sample encode an identical CDR3 as well. The rearrangement joins TRBV9 to TRBJ2-7; 10 positions agree with TRBD2. V shed 2 bases, J shed 2 bases, and the junction held 4 bases outside the gene matches. This CDR3 is 15 amino acids long. CDR1 is SGDLS and CDR2 is YYNGEE in the germline V gene. Here the CDR3 reads CASSVGTSVTYEQYF. The CDR3 DNA reads as TGTGCCAGCAGCGTCGGGACTAGCGTTACCTACGAGCAGTACTTC.

The chain links TRBV4-1 to TRBJ1-4, with 9 bases aligning to TRBD1. The germline CDR1 and CDR2 sequences are MGHRA and YSYEKL. The V gene end was trimmed by 4 bases and the J gene end by 2 bases; junction bases not matched to a gene: 11. The CDR3 totals 18 residues. The CDR3 is CASSRGRDRDLTNEKLFF. In nucleotides, the CDR3 is TGCGCCAGCAGCCGAGGCCGGGACAGGGATCTGACTAATGAAAAACTGTTTTTT.

This clone showed up just once. This chain connects TRBV19 to TRBJ2-5, with TRBD1 as a possible D gene (5 bases). V lost 0 bases and J 2 bases, leaving 10 bases between the germline ends. The CDR3 runs 15 residues. Germline V lookup: CDR1 LNHDA, CDR2 SQIVND (reference sequence). The DNA for the CDR3 is TGTGCCAGTAGTATAGATCTTCAGGGTCAAGAGACCCAGTACTTC. Translated: CASSIDLQGQETQYF.

The CDR3 sequence is CASSLRGAPYNEQFF. The CDR3 DNA follows: TGTGCCAGCAGTTTACGTGGGGCCCCCTACAATGAGCAGTTCTTC. The rearrangement uses TRBV28 and TRBJ2-1, with D perhaps matching TRBD1 (5 bases). Trimming took 2 bases from V and 2 from J, leaving 10 bases between them. Germline lookup yields CDR1 MDHEN and CDR2 SYDVKM. This CDR3 has 15 residues. The full variable domain, completed using reference TRBV28 and TRBJ2-1, is DVKVTQSSRYLVKRTGEKVFLECVQDMDHENMFWYRQDPGLGLRLIYFSYDVKMKEKGDIPEGYSVSREKKERFSLILESASTNQTSMYLCASSLRGAPYNEQFFGPGTRLTVL.

This chain joins TRBV25-1 and TRBJ1-1; no definite D call. The CDR3 sequence is 16 residues long. CDR1 MGHDK and CDR2 SYGVNS come from the germline V gene. V gave up 1 base and J gave up 2 bases, with 14 bases separating them. The CDR3 reads CASSELGTEGNTEAFF. The CDR3 DNA reads TGTGCCAGCAGTGAATTGGGAACCGAAGGAAACACTGAAGCTTTCTTT.

The V and J genes are TRBV2 and TRBJ1-1; D gene unclear. The CDR3 loop spans 14 amino acids. The germline gives CDR1 SNHLY, CDR2 FYNNEI. The V and J ends lost 3 bases and 0 bases respectively, with 8 bases between them. In nucleotides, the CDR3 is TGTGCCAGCAGTGAGGCTGAAGTGAACACTGAAGCTTTCTTT. Translated: CASSEAEVNTEAFF.

The CDR3 is CASSQAGRGRGNEQFF. In nucleotides, the CDR3 is TGCGCCAGCAGCCAAGCAGGCAGGGGGCGCGGGAATGAGCAGTTCTTC. The chain has TRBV4-1 and TRBJ2-1, with 8 bases matching TRBD1. Germline trimming cut 1 base from V and 7 bases from J; bases unmatched to any gene: 9. Germline-derived CDR1 and CDR2 are MGHRA and YSYEKL. The CDR3 is made up of 16 amino acids.

The chain links TRBV29-1 to TRBJ1-2; 9 bases map to TRBD1. Germline V gives CDR1 SQVTM, CDR2 ANQGSEA. CDR3 length: 14 residues. The ends lost 7 bases at V and 2 bases at J; junction bases unmatched: 8. The CDR3 nucleotides are TGCAGCGCGGAGGGACAGGGATTCAACTATGGCTACACCTTC. It codes for CSAEGQGFNYGYTF. The variable domain in full, with the rest retrieved from reference TRBV29-1 and TRBJ1-2, is SAVISQKPSRDICQRGTSLTIQCQVDSQVTMMFWYRQQPGQSLTLIATANQGSEATYESGFVIDKFPISRPNLTFSTLTVSNMSPEDSSIYLCSAEGQGFNYGYTFGSGTRLTVV.

The chain recombines TRBV28 with TRBJ1-2; 7 nucleotides align to TRBD1. V dropped 6 bases and J dropped 3; count of bases not matched to a gene: 10. Germline V CDR1 and CDR2: MDHEN, SYDVKM. This CDR3 spans 15 amino acids. The CDR3 region has the DNA TGTGCCAGCAGCCCCACCAGGGACAGCTACTATGGCTACACCTTC. It encodes CASSPTRDSYYGYTF.

J is TRBJ2-2 and V is TRBV9; D uncertain. This CDR3 has 14 amino acids. From germline, CDR1 is SGDLS and CDR2 YYNGEE. The V and J ends lost 0 bases and 5 bases respectively, with 8 bases between them. In DNA form, the CDR3 reads TGTGCCAGCAGCGTAGGGTTACCAACCGGGGAGCTGTTTTTT. Translation: CASSVGLPTGELFF.

The chain carries TRBV18 and TRBJ2-6, with TRBD2 matching 8 bases. Trimming cost V 5 bases and J 2 bases; bases outside gene matches: 2. Germline lookup yields CDR1 KGHSH and CDR2 LQKENI. The CDR3 is 15 amino acids. The DNA of the CDR3 is TGTGCCAGCTCAGCGGGGGGTCCTGGGGCCAACGTCCTGACTTTC. This sequence encodes CASSAGGPGANVLTF.

The chain uses TRBV27 and TRBJ2-1; 8 bases match TRBD2. The J segment lost 3 bases and the V segment lost 6 bases, leaving 4 bases of the junction unmatched. This CDR3 is 14 amino acids long. Germline CDR1 and CDR2: MNHEY and SMNVEV (reference sequence). CDR3 sequence reads: CASRSSGYYNEQFF. The CDR3 DNA reads as TGTGCCAGCAGGTCTAGCGGGTACTACAATGAGCAGTTCTTC.

The rearrangement uses TRBV1 and TRBJ2-3; the table names TRBD2, a call not compared with the DNA. TRBV1 is a pseudogene locus. The CDR3 length is 15 residues. The CDR3 nucleotides read TGCACCAGCAGCCAAGCCCCCCGGGAGACAGATACGCAGTATTTT. This gives the protein CTSSQAPRETDTQYF.

The chain carries TRBV19 and TRBJ1-5, with 7 positions matching TRBD1. Germline V gene data show CDR1 as LNHDA and CDR2 as SQIVND (reference sequence). The CDR3 contains 14 residues. Losses at the gene ends were 6 bases for V and 5 bases for J; bases not matched to a gene: 7. CDR3 protein: CASSQGGSDQPQHF. The CDR3 region has the DNA TGTGCCAGTAGCCAGGGGGGGAGCGATCAGCCCCAGCATTTT.

CDR3 nucleotides: TGCAGCGCCTCTATTCATATTCAGGGGCCCCCGGGAGATACGCAGTATTTT. Translation: CSASIHIQGPPGDTQYF. V gene TRBV29-1 combines with J gene TRBJ2-3; tentatively, D is TRBD1 (6 bases). The CDR3 length is 17 residues. V was clipped by 7 bases and J by 5 bases, with 28 bases between them. Per germline, CDR1 SQVTM and CDR2 ANQGSEA.

V usage is TRBV6-4 and J usage is TRBJ2-2; 9 bases align to TRBD2. Germline loops: CDR1 MRHNA, CDR2 SNTAGT. The CDR3 has 14 residues. V was pared by 5 bases and J by 7 bases, with 5 bases of the junction left unmatched. For the CDR3, the DNA is TGTGCCAGCAGTCTGCGGGAGGGTCTCGGGGAGCTGTTTTTT. This sequence encodes CASSLREGLGELFF.

CDR3 in amino acids: CATASVQGSYTF. CDR3 nucleotide sequence: TGTGCCACGGCTTCTGTGCAGGGGAGCTACACCTTC. The rearrangement joins TRBV27 to TRBJ1-2, with D possibly matching TRBD1 (6 bases). The CDR3 length is 12 residues. Germline V gene data show CDR1 as MNHEY and CDR2 as SMNVEV (reference sequence). Trimming shortened V by 10 bases and J by 9 bases, and 18 bases separated the two germline ends.

This chain joins TRBV13 and TRBJ2-7; 7 nucleotides agree with TRBD2. Germline CDR1 is PRHDT and CDR2 is FYEKMQ (reference sequence). This CDR3 is built from 16 residues. Germline trimming cut 3 bases from V and 5 bases from J; bases unmatched to any gene: 13. The CDR3 coding sequence is TGTGCCAGCAGCTTTGGCGGGAGCGGCCCCTGGGACGAGCAGTACTTC. This codes for CASSFGGSGPWDEQYF.

CDR3 loop: CASSDSPDRRSGEQYF. The CDR3 nucleotides read TGTGCCAGCAGTGATTCTCCGGACCGAAGGTCAGGGGAGCAGTACTTC. The V call is TRBV2, the J call TRBJ2-7, with a tentative D call TRBD1 (5 bases). Looked up from germline, CDR1 is SNHLY and CDR2 is FYNNEI. The CDR3 length is 16 residues. Trimming left V 3 bases short and J 7 bases short, with 22 bases between.

CDR3: CASSQTTSYTDTQYF. Here the CDR3 DNA reads TGTGCCAGCAGTCAGACGACAAGTTACACAGATACGCAGTATTTT. V usage is TRBV28 and J usage is TRBJ2-3, with no clear D. CDR3 length equals 15 residues. In germline, CDR1 is MDHEN, CDR2 SYDVKM. Trimming shortened V by 5 bases and J by 2 bases, and 14 bases separated the two germline ends.